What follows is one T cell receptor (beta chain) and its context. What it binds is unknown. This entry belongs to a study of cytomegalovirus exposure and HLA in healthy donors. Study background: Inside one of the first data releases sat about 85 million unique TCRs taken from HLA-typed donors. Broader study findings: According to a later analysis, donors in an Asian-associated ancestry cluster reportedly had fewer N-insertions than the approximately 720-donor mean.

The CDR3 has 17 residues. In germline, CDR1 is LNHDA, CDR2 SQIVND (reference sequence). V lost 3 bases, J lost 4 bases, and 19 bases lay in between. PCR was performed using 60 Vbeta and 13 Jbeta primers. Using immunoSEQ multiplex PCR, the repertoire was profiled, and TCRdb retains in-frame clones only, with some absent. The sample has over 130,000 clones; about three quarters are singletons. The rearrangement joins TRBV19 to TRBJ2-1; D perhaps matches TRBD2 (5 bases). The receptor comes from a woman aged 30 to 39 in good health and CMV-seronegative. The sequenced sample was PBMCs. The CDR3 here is CASSIVYERRSYNEQFF. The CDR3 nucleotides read TGTGCCAGTAGTATCGTTTATGAGCGGCGCTCTTACAATGAGCAGTTCTTC.